This section outlines one T cell receptor beta chain sequence together with its context. Its specificity is not known. This CDR3 region has 15 residues. From germline, CDR1 is SGHRS and CDR2 YFSETQ. The V end lost 4 bases, the J end lost 8 bases, and 19 bases lay between the germline ends. The data stem from a study of response to subunit inactivated influenza vaccine. Study findings and constraints: The authors offered the suggestion that each seasonal influenza vaccination recruits few new T cells.

TCRdb re-derived calls from the RT-PCR reads in MiXCR, one entry per CDR3 protein. Of hundreds of thousands of distinct CDR3 sequences listed, approximately 15% were seen once; the top ten hold roughly 6.4%. Sample: PBMCs from blood, taken less than 15 days before vaccination. The clonotype comes from a man in his fifties or sixties who received an inactivated influenza vaccine. The chain joins TRBV5-1 to TRBJ2-1, with unresolved D. The chain's CDR3 is CASSPQSTVTDEQFF. CDR3 DNA: TGCGCCAGCAGCCCACAAAGCACCGTCACGGATGAGCAGTTCTTC.